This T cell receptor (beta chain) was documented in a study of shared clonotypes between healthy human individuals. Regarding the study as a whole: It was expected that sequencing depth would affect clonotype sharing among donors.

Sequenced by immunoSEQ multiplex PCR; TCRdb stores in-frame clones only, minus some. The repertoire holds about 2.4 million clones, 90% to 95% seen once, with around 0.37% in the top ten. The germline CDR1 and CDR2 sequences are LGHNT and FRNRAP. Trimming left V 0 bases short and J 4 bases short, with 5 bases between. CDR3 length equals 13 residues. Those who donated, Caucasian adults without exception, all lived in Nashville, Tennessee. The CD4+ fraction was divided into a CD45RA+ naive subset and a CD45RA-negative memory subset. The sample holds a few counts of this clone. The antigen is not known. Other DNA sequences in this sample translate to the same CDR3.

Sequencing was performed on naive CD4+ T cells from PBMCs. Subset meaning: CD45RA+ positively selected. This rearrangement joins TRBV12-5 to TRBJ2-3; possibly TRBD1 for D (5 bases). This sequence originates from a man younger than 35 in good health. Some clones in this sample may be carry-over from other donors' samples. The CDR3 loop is CASGLVGADTQYF. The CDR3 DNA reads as TGTGCTAGTGGTTTGGTAGGGGCAGATACGCAGTATTTT.